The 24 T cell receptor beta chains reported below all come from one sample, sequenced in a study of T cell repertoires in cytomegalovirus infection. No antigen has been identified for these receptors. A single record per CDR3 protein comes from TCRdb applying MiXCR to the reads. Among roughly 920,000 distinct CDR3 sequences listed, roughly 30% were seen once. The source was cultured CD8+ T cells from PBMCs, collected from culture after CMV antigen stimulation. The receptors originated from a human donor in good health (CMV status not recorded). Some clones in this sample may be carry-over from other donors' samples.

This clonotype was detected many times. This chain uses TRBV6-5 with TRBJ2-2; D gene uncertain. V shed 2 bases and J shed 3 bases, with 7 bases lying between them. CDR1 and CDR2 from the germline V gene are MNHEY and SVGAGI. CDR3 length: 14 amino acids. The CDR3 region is CASSYRQYTGELFF. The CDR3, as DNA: TGTGCCAGCAGTTACAGGCAGTACACCGGGGAGCTGTTTTTT.

The CDR3 region is CASSYEGSGNTIYF. Written as DNA, the CDR3 is TGTGCCAGCAGTTACGAGGGAAGTGGAAACACCATATATTTT. This chain connects TRBV6-5 to TRBJ1-3; no firm D call. V lost 2 bases to trimming and J lost 3 bases, with 8 bases between them. CDR3 length equals 14 residues. Germline CDR1 is MNHEY and CDR2 is SVGAGI.

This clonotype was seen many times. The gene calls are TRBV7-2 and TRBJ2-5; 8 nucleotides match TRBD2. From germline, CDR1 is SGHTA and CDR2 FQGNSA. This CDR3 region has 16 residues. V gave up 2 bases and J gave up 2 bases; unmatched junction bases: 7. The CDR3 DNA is TGTGCCAGCAGCTTAAACGGCGGGGGGCGGCAAGAGACCCAGTACTTC. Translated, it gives CASSLNGGGRQETQYF.

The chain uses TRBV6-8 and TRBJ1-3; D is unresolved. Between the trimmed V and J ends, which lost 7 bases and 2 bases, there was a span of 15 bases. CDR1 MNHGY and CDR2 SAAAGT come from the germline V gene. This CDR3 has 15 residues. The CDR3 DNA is TGTGCCAGCACCCCCGAGAATTTTACTGGAAACACCATATATTTT. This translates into CASTPENFTGNTIYF.

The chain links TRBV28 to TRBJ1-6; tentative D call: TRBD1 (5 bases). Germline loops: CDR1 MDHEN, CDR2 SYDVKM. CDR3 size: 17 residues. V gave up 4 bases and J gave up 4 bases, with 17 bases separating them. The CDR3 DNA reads TGTGCCAGCAGTTCGCTCTACCACGGGGGATATAATTCACCCCTCCACTTT. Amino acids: CASSSLYHGGYNSPLHF. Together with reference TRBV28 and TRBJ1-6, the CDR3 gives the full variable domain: DVKVTQSSRYLVKRTGEKVFLECVQDMDHENMFWYRQDPGLGLRLIYFSYDVKMKEKGDIPEGYSVSREKKERFSLILESASTNQTSMYLCASSSLYHGGYNSPLHFGNGTRLTVT.

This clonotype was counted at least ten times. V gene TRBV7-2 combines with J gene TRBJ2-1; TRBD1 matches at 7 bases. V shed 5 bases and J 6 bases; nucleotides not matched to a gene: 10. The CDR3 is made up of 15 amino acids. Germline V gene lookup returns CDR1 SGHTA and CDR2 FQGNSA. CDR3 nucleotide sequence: TGTGCCAGCAGCCCTTGGACAGGCGCCTTCAATGAGCAGTTCTTC. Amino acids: CASSPWTGAFNEQFF.

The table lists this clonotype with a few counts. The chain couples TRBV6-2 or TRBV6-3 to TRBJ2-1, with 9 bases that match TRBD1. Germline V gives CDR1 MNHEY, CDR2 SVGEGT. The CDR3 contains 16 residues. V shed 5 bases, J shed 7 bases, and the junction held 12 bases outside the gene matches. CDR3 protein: CASSEGQGRSWNEQFF. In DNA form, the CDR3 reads TGTGCCAGCAGTGAGGGACAGGGCAGGAGTTGGAATGAGCAGTTCTTC.

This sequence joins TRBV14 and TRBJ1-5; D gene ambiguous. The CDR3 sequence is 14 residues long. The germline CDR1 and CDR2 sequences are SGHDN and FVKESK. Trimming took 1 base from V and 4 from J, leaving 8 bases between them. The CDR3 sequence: CASSQVGLNQPQHF. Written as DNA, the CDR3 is TGTGCCAGCAGCCAAGTAGGGCTGAATCAGCCCCAGCATTTT. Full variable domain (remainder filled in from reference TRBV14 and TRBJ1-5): EAGVTQFPSHSVIEKGQTVTLRCDPISGHDNLYWYRRVMGKEIKFLLHFVKESKQDESGMPNNRFLAERTGGTYSTLKVQPAELEDSGVYFCASSQVGLNQPQHFGDGTRLSIL.

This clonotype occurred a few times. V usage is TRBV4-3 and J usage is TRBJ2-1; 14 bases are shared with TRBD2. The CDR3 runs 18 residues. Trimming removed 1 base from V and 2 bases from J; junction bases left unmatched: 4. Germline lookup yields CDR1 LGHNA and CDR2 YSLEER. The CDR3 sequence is CASSQAPTSGGAYNEQFF. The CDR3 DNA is TGCGCCAGCAGCCAAGCGCCGACTAGCGGGGGGGCCTACAATGAGCAGTTCTTC.

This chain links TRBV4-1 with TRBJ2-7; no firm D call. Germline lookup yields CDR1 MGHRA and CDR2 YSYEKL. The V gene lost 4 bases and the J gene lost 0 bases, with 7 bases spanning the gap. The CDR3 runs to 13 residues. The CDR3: CASSPWISYEQYF. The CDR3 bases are TGCGCCAGCAGCCCCTGGATCTCCTACGAGCAGTACTTC.

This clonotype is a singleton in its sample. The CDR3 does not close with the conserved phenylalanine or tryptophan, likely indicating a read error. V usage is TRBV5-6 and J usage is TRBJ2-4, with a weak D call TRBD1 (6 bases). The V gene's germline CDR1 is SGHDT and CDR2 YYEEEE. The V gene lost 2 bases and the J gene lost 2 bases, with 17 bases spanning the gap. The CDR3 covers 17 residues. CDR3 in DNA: TGTGCCAGCAGCTTTCTTAACAGGGCAAGATCCAAAAACATTCAGTACTCC. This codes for CASSFLNRARSKNIQYS.

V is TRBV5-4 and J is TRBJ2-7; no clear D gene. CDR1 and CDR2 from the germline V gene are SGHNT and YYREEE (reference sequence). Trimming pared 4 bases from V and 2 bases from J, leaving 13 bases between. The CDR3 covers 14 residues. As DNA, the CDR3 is TGTGCCAGCAGCCCTGGAATGGTAACCTACGAGCAGTACTTC. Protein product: CASSPGMVTYEQYF.

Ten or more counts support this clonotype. In DNA form, the CDR3 reads TGTGCCAGCAGCCGACACCCTCCAGGGTCTACTAGCACAGATACGCAGTATTTT. Its translation: CASSRHPPGSTSTDTQYF. The V call is TRBV7-8, the J call TRBJ2-3; possibly TRBD1 for D (5 bases). V gave up 5 bases and J gave up 0 bases, with 21 bases separating them. The germline V gene encodes CDR1 SGHVS and CDR2 FQNEAQ. The CDR3 has 18 amino acids.

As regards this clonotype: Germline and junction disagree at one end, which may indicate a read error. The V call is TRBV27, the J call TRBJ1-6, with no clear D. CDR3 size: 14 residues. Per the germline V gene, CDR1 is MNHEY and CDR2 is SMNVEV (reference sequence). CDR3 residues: CASREVSYNSPPHF. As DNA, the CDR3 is TGTGCCAGTCGGGAGGTGTCCTATAATTCACCCCCCCACTTT.

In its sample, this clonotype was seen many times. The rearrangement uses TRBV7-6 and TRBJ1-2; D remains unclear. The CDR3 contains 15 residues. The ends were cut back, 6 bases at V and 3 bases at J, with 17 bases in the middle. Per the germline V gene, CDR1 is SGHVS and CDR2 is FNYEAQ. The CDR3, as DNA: TGTGCCAGCAGTTTCGAGCCTGGGGTTCACTATGGCTACACCTTC. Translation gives CASSFEPGVHYGYTF.

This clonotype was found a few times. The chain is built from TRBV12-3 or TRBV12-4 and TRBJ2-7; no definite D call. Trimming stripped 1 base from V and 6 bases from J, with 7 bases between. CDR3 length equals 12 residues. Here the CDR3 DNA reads TGTGCCAGCAGTTTAGGATCCGTCGAGCAGTACTTC. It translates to CASSLGSVEQYF.

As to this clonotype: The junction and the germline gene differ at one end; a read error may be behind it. The CDR3 sequence: CTSSVTGSRTGELFF. As DNA, the CDR3 is TGTACCAGCAGCGTGACGGGGAGTAGGACCGGGGAGCTGTTTTTT. The chain carries TRBV9 and TRBJ2-2; the D gene is possibly TRBD2 (5 bases). From germline, CDR1 is SGDLS and CDR2 YYNGEE. The CDR3 loop spans 15 amino acids.

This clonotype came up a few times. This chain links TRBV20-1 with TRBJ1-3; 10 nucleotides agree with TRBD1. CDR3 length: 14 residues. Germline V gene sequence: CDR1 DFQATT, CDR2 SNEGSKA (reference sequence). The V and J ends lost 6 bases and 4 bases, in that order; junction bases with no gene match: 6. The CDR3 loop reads CSASRDRGGNTIYF. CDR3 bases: TGCAGTGCCTCTCGGGACAGGGGCGGAAACACCATATATTTT.

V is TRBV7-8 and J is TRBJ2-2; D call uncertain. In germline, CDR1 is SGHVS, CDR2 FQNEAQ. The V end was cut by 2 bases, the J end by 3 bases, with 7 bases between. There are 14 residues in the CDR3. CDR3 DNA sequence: TGTGCCAGCAGCTTAAAGCCCGACACCGGGGAGCTGTTTTTT. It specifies CASSLKPDTGELFF.

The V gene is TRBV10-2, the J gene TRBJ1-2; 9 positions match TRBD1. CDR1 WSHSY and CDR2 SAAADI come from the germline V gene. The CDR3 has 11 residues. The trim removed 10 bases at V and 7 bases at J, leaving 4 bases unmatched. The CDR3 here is CATLQGAGYTF. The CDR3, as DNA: TGCGCCACCTTACAGGGGGCTGGCTACACCTTC.

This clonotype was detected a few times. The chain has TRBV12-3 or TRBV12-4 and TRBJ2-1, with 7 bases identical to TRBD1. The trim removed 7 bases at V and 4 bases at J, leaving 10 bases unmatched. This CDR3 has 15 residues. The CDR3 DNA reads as TGTGCCAGCACCCTACGGGACAGCCCTTACAATGAGCAGTTCTTC. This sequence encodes CASTLRDSPYNEQFF.

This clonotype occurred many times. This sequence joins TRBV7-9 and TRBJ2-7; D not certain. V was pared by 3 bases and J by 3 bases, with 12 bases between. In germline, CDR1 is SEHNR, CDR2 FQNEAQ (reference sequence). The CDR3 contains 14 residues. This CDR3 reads CASSFDQNYYEQYF. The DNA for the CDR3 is TGTGCCAGCAGCTTCGATCAAAACTACTACGAGCAGTACTTC.

In DNA, the CDR3 is TGTGCCAGCAGCTTAGGGGGGGGAGGGGAGCAGTACGTC. It yields the protein CASSLGGGGEQYV. V gene TRBV7-9 combines with J gene TRBJ2-7; 7 positions match TRBD2. V lost 1 base, J lost 7 bases, and 4 bases stayed unmatched. Germline-derived CDR1 and CDR2 are SEHNR and FQNEAQ (reference sequence). This CDR3 region has 13 residues.

The CDR3 coding sequence is TGCGCCAGCAGCCAAGGGTCCATCCCCAATGAGCAGTTCTTC. Its protein product is CASSQGSIPNEQFF. This chain joins TRBV4-1 and TRBJ2-1; unclear D gene. The CDR3 totals 14 residues. Trimming took off 1 base at V and 6 bases at J, with 10 bases between the two ends. Germline CDR1 is MGHRA and CDR2 is YSYEKL.